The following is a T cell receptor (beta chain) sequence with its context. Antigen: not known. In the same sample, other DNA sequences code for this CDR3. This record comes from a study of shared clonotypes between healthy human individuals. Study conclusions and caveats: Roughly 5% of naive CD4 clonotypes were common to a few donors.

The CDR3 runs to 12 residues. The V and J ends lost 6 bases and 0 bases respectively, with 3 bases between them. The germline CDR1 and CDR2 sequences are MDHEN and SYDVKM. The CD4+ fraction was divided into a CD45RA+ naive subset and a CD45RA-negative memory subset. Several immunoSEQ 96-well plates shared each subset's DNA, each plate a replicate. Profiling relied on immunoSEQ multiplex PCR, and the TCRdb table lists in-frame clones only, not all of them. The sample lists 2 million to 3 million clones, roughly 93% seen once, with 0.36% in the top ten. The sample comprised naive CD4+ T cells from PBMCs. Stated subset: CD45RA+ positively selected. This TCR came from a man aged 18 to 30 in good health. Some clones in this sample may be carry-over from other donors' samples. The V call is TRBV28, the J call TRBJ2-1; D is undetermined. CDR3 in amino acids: CASSYSYNEQFF. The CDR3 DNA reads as TGTGCCAGCAGCTACTCCTACAATGAGCAGTTCTTC. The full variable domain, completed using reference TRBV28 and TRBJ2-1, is DVKVTQSSRYLVKRTGEKVFLECVQDMDHENMFWYRQDPGLGLRLIYFSYDVKMKEKGDIPEGYSVSREKKERFSLILESASTNQTSMYLCASSYSYNEQFFGPGTRLTVL.